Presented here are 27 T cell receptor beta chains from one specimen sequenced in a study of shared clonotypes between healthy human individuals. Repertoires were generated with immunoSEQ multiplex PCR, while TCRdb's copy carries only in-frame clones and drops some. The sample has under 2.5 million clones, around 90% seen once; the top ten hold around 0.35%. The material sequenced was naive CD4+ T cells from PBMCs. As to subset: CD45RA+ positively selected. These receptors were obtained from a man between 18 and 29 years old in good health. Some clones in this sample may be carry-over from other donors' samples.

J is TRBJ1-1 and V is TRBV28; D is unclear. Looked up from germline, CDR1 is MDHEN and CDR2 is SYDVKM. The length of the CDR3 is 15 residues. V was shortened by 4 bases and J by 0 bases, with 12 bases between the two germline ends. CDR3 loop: CASSSPGNMNTEAFF. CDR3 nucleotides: TGTGCCAGCAGTTCGCCGGGGAATATGAACACTGAAGCTTTCTTT.

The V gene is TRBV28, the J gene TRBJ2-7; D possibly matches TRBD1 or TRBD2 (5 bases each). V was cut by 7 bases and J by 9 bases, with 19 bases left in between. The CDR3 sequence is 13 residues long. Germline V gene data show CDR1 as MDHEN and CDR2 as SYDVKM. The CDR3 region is CASKTPGRGVQYF. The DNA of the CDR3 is TGTGCCAGCAAAACCCCGGGACGAGGCGTGCAGTACTTC.

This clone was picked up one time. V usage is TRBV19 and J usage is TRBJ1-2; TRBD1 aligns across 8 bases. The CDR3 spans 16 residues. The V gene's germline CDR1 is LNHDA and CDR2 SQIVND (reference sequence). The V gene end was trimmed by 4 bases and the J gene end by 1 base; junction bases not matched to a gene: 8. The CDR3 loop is CASSTGQAILNYGYTF. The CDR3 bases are TGTGCCAGTAGTACGGGACAGGCGATACTTAACTATGGCTACACCTTC. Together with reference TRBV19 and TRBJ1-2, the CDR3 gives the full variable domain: DGGITQSPKYLFRKEGQNVTLSCEQNLNHDAMYWYRQDPGQGLRLIYYSQIVNDFQKGDIAEGYSVSREKKESFPLTVTSAQKNPTAFYLCASSTGQAILNYGYTFGSGTRLTVV.

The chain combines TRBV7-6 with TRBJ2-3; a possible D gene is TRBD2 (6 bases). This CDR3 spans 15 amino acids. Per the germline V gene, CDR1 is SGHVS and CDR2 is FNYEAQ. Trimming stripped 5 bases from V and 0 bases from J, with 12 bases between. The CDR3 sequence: CASSPGVASTDTQYF. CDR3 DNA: TGTGCCAGCAGCCCGGGGGTGGCTAGCACAGATACGCAGTATTTT. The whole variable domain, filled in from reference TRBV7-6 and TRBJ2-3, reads GAGVSQSPRYKVTKRGQDVALRCDPISGHVSLYWYRQALGQGPEFLTYFNYEAQQDKSGLPNDRFSAERPEGSISTLTIQRTEQRDSAMYRCASSPGVASTDTQYFGPGTRLTVL.

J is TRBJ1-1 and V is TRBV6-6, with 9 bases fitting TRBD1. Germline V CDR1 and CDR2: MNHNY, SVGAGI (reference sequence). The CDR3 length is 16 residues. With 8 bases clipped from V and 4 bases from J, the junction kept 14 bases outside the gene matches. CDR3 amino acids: CASEDHRGRGGTEAFF. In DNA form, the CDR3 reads TGTGCCAGCGAGGATCACAGGGGGCGAGGAGGCACTGAAGCTTTCTTT.

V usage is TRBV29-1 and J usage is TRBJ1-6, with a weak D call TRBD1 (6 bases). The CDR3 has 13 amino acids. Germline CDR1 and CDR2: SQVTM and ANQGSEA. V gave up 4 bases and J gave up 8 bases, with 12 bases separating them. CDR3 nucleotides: TGCAGCGTTGTTATGGCAGGGGATTCACCCCTCCACTTT. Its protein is CSVVMAGDSPLHF. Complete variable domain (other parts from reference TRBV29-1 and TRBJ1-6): SAVISQKPSRDICQRGTSLTIQCQVDSQVTMMFWYRQQPGQSLTLIATANQGSEATYESGFVIDKFPISRPNLTFSTLTVSNMSPEDSSIYLCSVVMAGDSPLHFGNGTRLTVT.

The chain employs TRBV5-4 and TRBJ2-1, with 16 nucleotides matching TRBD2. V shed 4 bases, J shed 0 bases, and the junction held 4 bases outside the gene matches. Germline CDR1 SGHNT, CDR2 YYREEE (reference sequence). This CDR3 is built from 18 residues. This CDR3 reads CASSKGLAGGSSYNEQFF. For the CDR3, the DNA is TGTGCCAGCAGCAAGGGACTAGCGGGAGGGTCCTCCTACAATGAGCAGTTCTTC.

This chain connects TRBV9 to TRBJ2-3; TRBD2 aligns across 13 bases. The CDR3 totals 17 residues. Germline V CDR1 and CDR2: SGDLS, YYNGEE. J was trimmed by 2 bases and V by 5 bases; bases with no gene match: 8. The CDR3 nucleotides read TGTGCCAGCAGTCCTGGACTAGCGGGAGCCGTCACAGATACGCAGTATTTT. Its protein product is CASSPGLAGAVTDTQYF. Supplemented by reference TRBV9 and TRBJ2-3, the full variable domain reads DSGVTQTPKHLITATGQRVTLRCSPRSGDLSVYWYQQSLDQGLQFLIQYYNGEERAKGNILERFSAQQFPDLHSELNLSSLELGDSALYFCASSPGLAGAVTDTQYFGPGTRLTVL.

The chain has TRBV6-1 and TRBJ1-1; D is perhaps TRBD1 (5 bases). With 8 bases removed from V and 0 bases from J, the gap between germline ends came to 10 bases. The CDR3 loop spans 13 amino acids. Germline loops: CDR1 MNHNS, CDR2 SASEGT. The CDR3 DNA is TGTGCCAGCCTTAGACAGCTGAACACTGAAGCTTTCTTT. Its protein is CASLRQLNTEAFF.

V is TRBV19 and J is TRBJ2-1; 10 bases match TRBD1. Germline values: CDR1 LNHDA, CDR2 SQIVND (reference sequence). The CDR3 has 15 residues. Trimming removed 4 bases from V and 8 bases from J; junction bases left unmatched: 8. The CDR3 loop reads CASSTPGQGFDEQFF. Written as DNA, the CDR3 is TGTGCCAGTAGTACCCCGGGACAGGGGTTTGATGAGCAGTTCTTC.

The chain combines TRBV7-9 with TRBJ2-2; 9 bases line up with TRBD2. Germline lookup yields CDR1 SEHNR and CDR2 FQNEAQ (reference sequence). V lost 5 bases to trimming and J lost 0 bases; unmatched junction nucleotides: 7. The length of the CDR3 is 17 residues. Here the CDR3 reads CASSRSGGRANTGELFF. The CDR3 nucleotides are TGTGCCAGCAGCCGTTCGGGCGGGAGGGCGAACACCGGGGAGCTGTTTTTT. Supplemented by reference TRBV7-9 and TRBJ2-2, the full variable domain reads DTGVSQNPRHKITKRGQNVTFRCDPISEHNRLYWYRQTLGQGPEFLTYFQNEAQLEKSRLLSDRFSAERPKGSFSTLEIQRTEQGDSAMYLCASSRSGGRANTGELFFGEGSRLTVL.

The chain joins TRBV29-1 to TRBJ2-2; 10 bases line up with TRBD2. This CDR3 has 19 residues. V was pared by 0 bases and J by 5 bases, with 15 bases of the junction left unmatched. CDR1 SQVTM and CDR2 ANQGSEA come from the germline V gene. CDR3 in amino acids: CSVEEGSSGRLGGTGELFF. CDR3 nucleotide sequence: TGCAGCGTTGAAGAGGGGAGTAGCGGGAGGCTCGGGGGGACCGGGGAGCTGTTTTTT.

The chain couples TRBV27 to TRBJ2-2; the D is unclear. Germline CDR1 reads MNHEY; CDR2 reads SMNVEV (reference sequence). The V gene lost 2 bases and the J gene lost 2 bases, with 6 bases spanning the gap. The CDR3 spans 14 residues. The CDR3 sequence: CASSLIPNTGELFF. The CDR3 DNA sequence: TGTGCCAGCAGTTTAATCCCCAACACCGGGGAGCTGTTTTTT.

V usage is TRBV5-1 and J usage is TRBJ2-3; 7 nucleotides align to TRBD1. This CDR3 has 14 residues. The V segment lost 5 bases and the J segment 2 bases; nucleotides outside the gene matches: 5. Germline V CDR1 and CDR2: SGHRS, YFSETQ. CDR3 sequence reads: CASRVGQITDTQYF. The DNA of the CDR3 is TGCGCCAGCAGAGTGGGACAGATCACAGATACGCAGTATTTT.

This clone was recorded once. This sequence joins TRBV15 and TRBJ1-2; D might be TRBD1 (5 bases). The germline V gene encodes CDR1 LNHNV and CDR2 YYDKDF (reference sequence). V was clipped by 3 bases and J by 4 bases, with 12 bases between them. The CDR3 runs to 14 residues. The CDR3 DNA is TGTGCCACCAGCAGGGGCAGGGTGGGCTATGGCTACACCTTC. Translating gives CATSRGRVGYGYTF.

Here the CDR3 DNA reads TGTGCCAGCAGTTTGTCAGGGTCGAACCACTACGAGCAGTACTTC. Its translation is CASSLSGSNHYEQYF. The chain combines TRBV28 with TRBJ2-7; D perhaps matches TRBD1 (5 bases). The V gene lost 3 bases and the J gene lost 3 bases, with 15 bases spanning the gap. The germline gives CDR1 MDHEN, CDR2 SYDVKM. The CDR3 has 15 residues.

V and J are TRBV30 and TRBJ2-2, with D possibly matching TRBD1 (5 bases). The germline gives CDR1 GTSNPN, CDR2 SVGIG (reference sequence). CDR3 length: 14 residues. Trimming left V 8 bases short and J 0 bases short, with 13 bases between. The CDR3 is CATRAKANTGELFF. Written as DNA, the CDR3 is TGTGCCACCAGGGCCAAAGCGAACACCGGGGAGCTGTTTTTT. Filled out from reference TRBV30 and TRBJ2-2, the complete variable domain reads SQTIHQWPATLVQPVGSPLSLECTVEGTSNPNLYWYRQAAGRGLQLLFYSVGIGQISSEVPQNLSASRPQDRQFILSSKKLLLSDSGFYLCATRAKANTGELFFGEGSRLTVL.

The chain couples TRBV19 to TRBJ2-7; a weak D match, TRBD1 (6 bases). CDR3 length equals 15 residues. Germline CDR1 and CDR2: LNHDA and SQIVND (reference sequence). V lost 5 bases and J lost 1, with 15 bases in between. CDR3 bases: TGTGCCAGTAGTGTACAGGTGAGGGGGTCCTACGAGCAGTACTTC. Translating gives CASSVQVRGSYEQYF.

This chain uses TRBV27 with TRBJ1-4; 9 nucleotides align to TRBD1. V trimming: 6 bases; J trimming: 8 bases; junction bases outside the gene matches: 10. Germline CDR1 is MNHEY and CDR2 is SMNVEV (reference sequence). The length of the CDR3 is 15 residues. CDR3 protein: CASRSTGTGLEKLFF. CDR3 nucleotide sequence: TGTGCCAGCAGGTCCACCGGGACAGGGTTGGAAAAACTGTTTTTT. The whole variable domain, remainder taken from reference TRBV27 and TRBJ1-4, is EAQVTQNPRYLITVTGKKLTVTCSQNMNHEYMSWYRQDPGLGLRQIYYSMNVEVTDKGDVPEGYKVSRKEKRNFPLILESPSPNQTSLYFCASRSTGTGLEKLFFGSGTQLSVL.

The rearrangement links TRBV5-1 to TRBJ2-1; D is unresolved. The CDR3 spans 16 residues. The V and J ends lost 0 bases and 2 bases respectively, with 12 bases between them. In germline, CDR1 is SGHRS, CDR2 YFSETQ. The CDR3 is CASSLEYKRTYNEQFF. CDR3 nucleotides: TGCGCCAGCAGCTTGGAGTACAAACGCACCTACAATGAGCAGTTCTTC.

CDR3 amino acids: CASSFPSGYEQYF. Written as DNA, the CDR3 is TGTGCCAGCAGTTTTCCGTCTGGCTACGAGCAGTACTTC. The chain combines TRBV28 with TRBJ2-7, with D unresolved. CDR3 length equals 13 residues. Trimming removed 3 bases at V and 3 bases at J, with 9 bases between. Looked up from germline, CDR1 is MDHEN and CDR2 is SYDVKM.

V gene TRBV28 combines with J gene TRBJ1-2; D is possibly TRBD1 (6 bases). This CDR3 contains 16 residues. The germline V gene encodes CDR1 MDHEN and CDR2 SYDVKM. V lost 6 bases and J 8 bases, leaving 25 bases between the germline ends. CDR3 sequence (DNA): TGTGCCAGCAGATCAGCAGGGGCCCATCTCAATGGAGGCTACACCTTC. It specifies CASRSAGAHLNGGYTF.

CDR3 sequence: CASRRGQVDSEQYF. In nucleotides, the CDR3 is TGTGCCAGCCGACGAGGACAGGTGGACTCCGAGCAGTACTTC. The V gene is TRBV27, the J gene TRBJ2-7; 7 nucleotides align to TRBD1. V was pared by 8 bases and J by 6 bases, with 13 bases of the junction left unmatched. Germline V gives CDR1 MNHEY, CDR2 SMNVEV (reference sequence). The CDR3 has 14 amino acids.

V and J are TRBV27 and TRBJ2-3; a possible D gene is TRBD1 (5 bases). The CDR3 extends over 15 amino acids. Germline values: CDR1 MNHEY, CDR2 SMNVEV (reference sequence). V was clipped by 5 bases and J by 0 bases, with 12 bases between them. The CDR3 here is CASSQRTSSTDTQYF. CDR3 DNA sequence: TGTGCCAGCAGTCAACGGACATCTAGCACAGATACGCAGTATTTT.

CDR3 bases: TGCAGCGCCCGGTGGGGTCGGCAAGAGACCCAGTACTTC. It codes for CSARWGRQETQYF. This chain joins TRBV29-1 and TRBJ2-5; D not certain. CDR1 is SQVTM and CDR2 is ANQGSEA in the germline V gene. The CDR3 sequence is 13 residues long. V lost 7 bases and J 2 bases, leaving 14 bases between the germline ends.

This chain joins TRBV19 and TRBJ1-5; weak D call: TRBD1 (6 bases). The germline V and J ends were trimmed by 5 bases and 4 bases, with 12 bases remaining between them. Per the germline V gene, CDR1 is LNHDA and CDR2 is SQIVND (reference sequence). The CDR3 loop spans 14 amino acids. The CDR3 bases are TGTGCCAGTAGTGAGGACAGTCGGAATCAGCCCCAGCATTTT. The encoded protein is CASSEDSRNQPQHF.

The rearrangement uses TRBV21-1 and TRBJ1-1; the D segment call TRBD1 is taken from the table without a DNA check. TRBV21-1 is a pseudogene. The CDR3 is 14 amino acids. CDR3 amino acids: CASRDREKGTEAFF. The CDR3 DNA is TGTGCCAGCCGGGACAGGGAAAAGGGCACTGAAGCTTTCTTT.